This TCR beta chain is drawn from a study of CD8 T cells in Susac syndrome. The RNA input was about 0.5 to 1 ug, and it was reverse transcribed with random hexamers. TCRdb analysed the immunoSEQ multiplex PCR reads with MiXCR anew, one entry per CDR3 protein. The data show around 100,000 distinct CDR3 sequences, with 95% seen just once and around 0.3% held by the top ten. Germline CDR1 is LNHDA and CDR2 is SQIVND (reference sequence). V dropped 5 bases and J dropped 6 bases, with 17 bases sitting between them. This CDR3 comprises 14 residues. TCR beta was sequenced from blood CD8+ and CD4+ T cells. The material sequenced was CD8+ T cells from PBMCs. This chain joins TRBV19 and TRBJ2-7, with D hard to call. This TCR derives from a human donor with Susac syndrome. CDR3 amino acids: CASSPQVVEGEQYF. CDR3 nucleotides: TGTGCCAGTAGTCCCCAAGTAGTGGAAGGCGAGCAGTACTTC.